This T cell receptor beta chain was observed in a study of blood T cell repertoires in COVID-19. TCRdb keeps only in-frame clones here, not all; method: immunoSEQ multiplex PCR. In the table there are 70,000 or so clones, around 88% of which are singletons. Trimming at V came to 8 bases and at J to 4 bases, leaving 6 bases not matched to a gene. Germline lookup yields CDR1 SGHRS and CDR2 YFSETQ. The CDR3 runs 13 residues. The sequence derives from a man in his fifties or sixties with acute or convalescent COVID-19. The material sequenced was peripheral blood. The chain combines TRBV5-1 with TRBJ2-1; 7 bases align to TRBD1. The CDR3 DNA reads TGCGCCAGTTACCGGGACAGTTACAATGAGCAGTTCTTC. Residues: CASYRDSYNEQFF.